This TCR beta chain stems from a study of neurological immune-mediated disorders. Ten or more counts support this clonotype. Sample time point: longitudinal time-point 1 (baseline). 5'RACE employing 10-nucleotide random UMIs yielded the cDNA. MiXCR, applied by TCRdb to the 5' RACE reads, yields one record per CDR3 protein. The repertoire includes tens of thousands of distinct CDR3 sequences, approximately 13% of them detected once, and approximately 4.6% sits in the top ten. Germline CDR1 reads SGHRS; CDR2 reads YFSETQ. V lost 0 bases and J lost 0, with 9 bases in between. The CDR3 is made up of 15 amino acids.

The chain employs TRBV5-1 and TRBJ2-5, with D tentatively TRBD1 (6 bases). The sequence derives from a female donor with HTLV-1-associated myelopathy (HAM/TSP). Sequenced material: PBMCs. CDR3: CASSLGTGNQETQYF. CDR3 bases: TGCGCCAGCAGCTTGGGTACAGGGAACCAAGAGACCCAGTACTTC.